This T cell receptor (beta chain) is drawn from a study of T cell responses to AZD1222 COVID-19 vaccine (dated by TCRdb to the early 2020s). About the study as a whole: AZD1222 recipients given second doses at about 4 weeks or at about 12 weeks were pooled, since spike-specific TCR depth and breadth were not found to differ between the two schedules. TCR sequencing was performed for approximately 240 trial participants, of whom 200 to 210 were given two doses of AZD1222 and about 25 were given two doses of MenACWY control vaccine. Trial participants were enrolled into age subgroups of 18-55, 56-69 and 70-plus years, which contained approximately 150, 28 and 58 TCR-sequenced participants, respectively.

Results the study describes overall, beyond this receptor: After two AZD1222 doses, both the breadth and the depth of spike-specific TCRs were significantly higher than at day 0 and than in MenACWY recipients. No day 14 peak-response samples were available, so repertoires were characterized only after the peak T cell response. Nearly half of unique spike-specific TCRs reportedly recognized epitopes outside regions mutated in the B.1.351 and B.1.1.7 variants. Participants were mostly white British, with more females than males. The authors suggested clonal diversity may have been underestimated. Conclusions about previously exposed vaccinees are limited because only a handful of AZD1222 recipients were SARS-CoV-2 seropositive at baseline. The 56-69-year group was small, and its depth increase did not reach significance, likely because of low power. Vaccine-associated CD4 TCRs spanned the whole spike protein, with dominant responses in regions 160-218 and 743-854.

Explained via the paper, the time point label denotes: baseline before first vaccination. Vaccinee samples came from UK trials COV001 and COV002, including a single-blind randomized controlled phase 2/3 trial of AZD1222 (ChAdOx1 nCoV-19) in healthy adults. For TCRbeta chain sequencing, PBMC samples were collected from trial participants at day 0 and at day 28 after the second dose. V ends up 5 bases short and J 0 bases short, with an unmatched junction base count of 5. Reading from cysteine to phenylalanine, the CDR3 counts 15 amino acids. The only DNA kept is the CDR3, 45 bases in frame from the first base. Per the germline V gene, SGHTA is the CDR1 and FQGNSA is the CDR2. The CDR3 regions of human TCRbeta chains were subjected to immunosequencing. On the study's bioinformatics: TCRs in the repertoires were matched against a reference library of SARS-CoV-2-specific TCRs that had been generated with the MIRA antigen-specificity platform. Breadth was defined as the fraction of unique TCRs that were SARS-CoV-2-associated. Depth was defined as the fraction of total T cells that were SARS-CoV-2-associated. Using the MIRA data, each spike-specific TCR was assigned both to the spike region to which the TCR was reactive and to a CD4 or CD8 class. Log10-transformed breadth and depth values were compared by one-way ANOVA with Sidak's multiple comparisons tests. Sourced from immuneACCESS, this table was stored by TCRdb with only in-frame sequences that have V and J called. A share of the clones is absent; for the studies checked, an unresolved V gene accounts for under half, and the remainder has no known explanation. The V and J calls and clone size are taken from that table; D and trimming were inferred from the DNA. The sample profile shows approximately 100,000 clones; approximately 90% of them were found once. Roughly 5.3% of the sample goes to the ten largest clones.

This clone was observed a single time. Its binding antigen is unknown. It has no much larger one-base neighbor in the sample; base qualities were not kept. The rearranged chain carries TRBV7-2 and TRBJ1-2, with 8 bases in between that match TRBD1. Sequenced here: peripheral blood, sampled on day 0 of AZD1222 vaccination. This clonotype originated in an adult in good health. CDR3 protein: CASSERTGPNYGYTF. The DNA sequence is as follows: TGTGCCAGCAGCGAGCGGACAGGGCCTAACTATGGCTACACCTTC.